The 23 T cell receptor beta chains presented below share a single source sample, sequenced in a study of blood T cell repertoires in COVID-19. Data came from immunoSEQ multiplex PCR; TCRdb stores just in-frame clones and leaves some out. The sample contains roughly 230,000 clones, approximately 91% of which appear only once. What was sequenced was peripheral blood. The receptors stem from a human donor in a cohort sampled during active COVID-19.

The chain is built from TRBV27 and TRBJ2-7; TRBD2 matches at 11 bases. CDR3 size: 14 residues. The V segment lost 2 bases and the J segment 6 bases; nucleotides outside the gene matches: 3. The germline CDR1 and CDR2 sequences are MNHEY and SMNVEV (reference sequence). The CDR3 spells CASSLELAGVEQYF. DNA for the CDR3: TGTGCCAGCAGTTTAGAACTAGCGGGAGTCGAGCAGTACTTC.

The chain links TRBV29-1 to TRBJ1-1; TRBD1 is a possible D gene (6 bases). The V and J ends lost 4 bases and 5 bases respectively, with 8 bases between them. The CDR3 is made up of 11 amino acids. Germline CDR1 reads SQVTM; CDR2 reads ANQGSEA. The CDR3 spells CSVGGRTEAFF. The CDR3 bases are TGCAGCGTTGGGGGGCGGACTGAAGCTTTCTTT.

In its sample, this clone was seen a few times. This chain connects TRBV10-2 to TRBJ2-2; TRBD2 agrees at 11 bases. The CDR3 extends over 15 amino acids. Germline CDR1 is WSHSY and CDR2 is SAAADI. V shed 8 bases, J shed 0 bases, and the junction held 2 bases outside the gene matches. The DNA of the CDR3 is TGCGCCAGCGGGGGACTAGCGGCGAACACCGGGGAGCTGTTTTTT. Protein sequence: CASGGLAANTGELFF.

The table lists this clone with a count of one. V and J are TRBV19 and TRBJ2-1; 8 bases are a match to TRBD2. CDR3 size: 17 residues. Per the germline V gene, CDR1 is LNHDA and CDR2 is SQIVND (reference sequence). V lost 6 bases and J lost 8; bases outside the gene matches: 18. CDR3 sequence (DNA): TGTGCCAGTAGGGGGAGAGAGGTTGGTAGCGGGGTCTATGAGCAGTTCTTC. This codes for CASRGREVGSGVYEQFF.

The genes are TRBV30 and TRBJ1-6; 9 bases fit TRBD1. Germline loops: CDR1 GTSNPN, CDR2 SVGIG (reference sequence). J lost 10 bases, V lost 4 bases, and 8 bases had no gene match. The CDR3 has 14 amino acids. The CDR3 sequence: CAWTSGTGISPLHF. In nucleotides, the CDR3 is TGTGCCTGGACCTCCGGGACAGGGATCTCACCCCTCCACTTT.

The chain employs TRBV2 and TRBJ2-7, with unresolved D. The germline V gene has CDR1 SNHLY and CDR2 FYNNEI. V shed 6 bases and J shed 1 base, with 7 bases lying between them. CDR3 size: 12 residues. CDR3 amino acids: CASRSDSYEQYF. The CDR3 DNA reads TGTGCCAGCAGGTCAGATTCCTACGAGCAGTACTTC.

This chain joins TRBV19 and TRBJ1-2, with D maybe TRBD1 (5 bases). V lost 1 base and J 7 bases, leaving 10 bases between the germline ends. The germline V gene encodes CDR1 LNHDA and CDR2 SQIVND (reference sequence). The CDR3 spans 13 residues. CDR3 sequence (DNA): TGTGCCAGTAGTATAGTGGGGCCCGTTGGCTACACCTTC. Protein product: CASSIVGPVGYTF.

In this sample, this clone turned up once. The chain combines TRBV5-1 with TRBJ2-5; the D is unclear. The germline V gene encodes CDR1 SGHRS and CDR2 YFSETQ. With 0 bases removed from V and 4 bases from J, the gap between germline ends came to 10 bases. This CDR3 has 14 residues. CDR3 sequence reads: CASSLGAHRETQYF. The CDR3 DNA follows: TGCGCCAGCAGCTTGGGGGCCCACCGAGAGACCCAGTACTTC.

This clone came up once. The V gene is TRBV7-9, the J gene TRBJ2-7, with TRBD2 matching over 8 bases. The CDR3 contains 14 residues. The V and J ends lost 5 bases and 3 bases, in that order; junction bases with no gene match: 6. Germline V lookup: CDR1 SEHNR, CDR2 FQNEAQ (reference sequence). The DNA for the CDR3 is TGTGCCAGCAGCCACGGACTAGCCGGCTACGAGCAGTACTTC. Protein product: CASSHGLAGYEQYF.

The chain is built from TRBV7-2 and TRBJ1-1, with TRBD1 identical over 9 bases. CDR1 and CDR2 (germline): SGHTA, FQGNSA. V gave up 5 bases and J gave up 3 bases; unmatched junction bases: 4. The CDR3 sequence is 14 residues long. The CDR3 sequence: CASSPQGAHTEAFF. The DNA of the CDR3 is TGTGCCAGCAGCCCACAGGGGGCTCACACTGAAGCTTTCTTT.

The chain has TRBV15 and TRBJ1-2, with 7 bases lining up with TRBD1. CDR1 and CDR2 (germline): LNHNV, YYDKDF (reference sequence). The CDR3 is 15 amino acids. After removal of 0 bases from V and 4 bases from J, the junction contained 5 bases not matched to a gene. For the CDR3, the DNA is TGTGCCACCAGCAGAGAATGGCGGACAGGCTATGGCTACACCTTC. Translated, it gives CATSREWRTGYGYTF.

This clone was seen just once. The chain is built from TRBV6-5 and TRBJ2-7; D perhaps matches TRBD2 (5 bases). V lost 8 bases and J lost 0, with 17 bases in between. The CDR3 runs to 15 residues. Germline loops: CDR1 MNHEY, CDR2 SVGAGI. CDR3 in amino acids: CASSPLSGGSYEQYF. CDR3 DNA sequence: TGTGCCAGCTCCCCCCTTTCAGGAGGCTCCTACGAGCAGTACTTC.

The rearrangement uses TRBV5-1 and TRBJ2-3; 8 nucleotides align to TRBD1. Germline-derived CDR1 and CDR2 are SGHRS and YFSETQ. The CDR3 consists of 14 residues. V was clipped by 3 bases and J by 6 bases; unmatched bases: 6. Written as DNA, the CDR3 is TGCGCCAGCAGCTCGACAGGGGCCTCCGATACGCAGTATTTT. Translating it yields CASSSTGASDTQYF.

The chain couples TRBV4-3 to TRBJ1-2, with 7 bases identical to TRBD1. Germline V gives CDR1 LGHNA, CDR2 YSLEER. The trim removed 2 bases at V and 8 bases at J, leaving 5 bases unmatched. CDR3 size: 13 residues. The CDR3 DNA reads as TGCGCCAGCAGCCAACAGGGGGAAAGGGGCTACACCTTC. Translation: CASSQQGERGYTF.

The chain is built from TRBV18 and TRBJ2-5; TRBD2 aligns across 9 bases. Germline assignment: CDR1 KGHSH and CDR2 LQKENI. Losses at the gene ends were 6 bases for V and 4 bases for J; bases not matched to a gene: 3. The CDR3 runs to 13 residues. The DNA for the CDR3 is TGTGCCAGCTCGACTAGCGGTTTAGAGACCCAGTACTTC. Encoded protein: CASSTSGLETQYF.

The gene calls are TRBV18 and TRBJ1-2, with unresolved D. Germline V CDR1 and CDR2: KGHSH, LQKENI. The CDR3 sequence is 14 residues long. V was clipped by 3 bases and J by 1 base, with 9 bases between them. This CDR3 reads CASSPTQINYGYTF. The CDR3 nucleotides are TGTGCCAGCTCACCCACACAGATTAACTATGGCTACACCTTC.

This clone showed up just once. The chain's CDR3 is CASSLNQANEKLFF. Written as DNA, the CDR3 is TGCGCCAGCAGCTTGAATCAGGCTAATGAAAAACTGTTTTTT. The rearrangement links TRBV5-1 to TRBJ1-4; the D is unclear. CDR1 and CDR2 (germline): SGHRS, YFSETQ. Trimming shortened V by 1 base and J by 3 bases, and 7 bases separated the two germline ends. This CDR3 has 14 residues. Full variable domain (outside the CDR3, taken from reference TRBV5-1 and TRBJ1-4): KAGVTQTPRYLIKTRGQQVTLSCSPISGHRSVSWYQQTPGQGLQFLFEYFSETQRNKGNFPGRFSGRQFSNSRSEMNVSTLELGDSALYLCASSLNQANEKLFFGSGTQLSVL.

The chain couples TRBV4-2 to TRBJ2-6, with D tentatively TRBD2 (6 bases). This CDR3 comprises 15 residues. Germline assignment: CDR1 LGHNA and CDR2 YNFKEQ. Trimming shortened V by 4 bases and J by 0 bases, and 7 bases separated the two germline ends. The CDR3 sequence: CASSLGGSGANVLTF. The CDR3 bases are TGTGCCAGCAGCCTCGGGGGCTCTGGGGCCAACGTCCTGACTTTC.

The chain combines TRBV19 with TRBJ2-7; perhaps TRBD2 as D (5 bases). V lost 3 bases, J lost 2 bases, and 5 bases lay in between. Germline V lookup: CDR1 LNHDA, CDR2 SQIVND (reference sequence). There are 12 residues in the CDR3. This chain's CDR3 is CASSIGAYEQYF. The CDR3 DNA is TGTGCCAGTAGTATCGGGGCCTACGAGCAGTACTTC.

Here the CDR3 reads CSVRDRHLYGYTF. The CDR3 coding sequence is TGCAGCGTTCGGGACAGACACCTATATGGCTACACCTTC. The chain recombines TRBV29-1 with TRBJ1-2; 7 positions agree with TRBD1. CDR3 length: 13 residues. Germline CDR1 is SQVTM and CDR2 is ANQGSEA. The trim removed 5 bases at V and 5 bases at J, leaving 8 bases unmatched.

In its sample, this clone was seen once. This chain joins TRBV6-2 or TRBV6-3 and TRBJ2-1, with a tentative D call TRBD1 (8 bases). The CDR3 has 16 amino acids. Trimming stripped 2 bases from V and 10 bases from J, with 21 bases between. Germline-derived CDR1 and CDR2 are MNHEY and SVGEGT. The CDR3 is CASSYHTLTGGGEQFF. CDR3 nucleotide sequence: TGTGCCAGCAGTTACCATACCCTTACAGGGGGGGGAGAGCAGTTCTTC.

This rearrangement joins TRBV4-1 to TRBJ1-2; D perhaps matches TRBD1 (5 bases). The CDR3 contains 17 residues. V was shortened by 1 base and J by 6 bases, with 21 bases between the two germline ends. Looked up from germline, CDR1 is MGHRA and CDR2 is YSYEKL. The CDR3 nucleotides are TGCGCCAGCAGCCAAGTGCCGGTGGGGCGGATCCTTCATGGCTACACCTTC. Translated, it gives CASSQVPVGRILHGYTF.

The chain carries TRBV4-1 and TRBJ1-2, with TRBD1 matching over 7 bases. The length of the CDR3 is 14 residues. Trimming removed 2 bases from V and 7 bases from J; junction bases left unmatched: 7. Germline CDR1 reads MGHRA; CDR2 reads YSYEKL. CDR3 residues: CASSQTGELGGYTF. CDR3 DNA sequence: TGCGCCAGCAGCCAAACAGGGGAGTTAGGTGGCTACACCTTC.